The TCR beta chain described here comes from a study of cytomegalovirus exposure and HLA in healthy donors. Broader study findings: In a later analysis, TCR beta V- and J-gene trimming showed a link to a missense DCLRE1C variant. As a later analysis revealed, the rate of TCR association differed by HLA locus, with DRB1 most and HLA-C fewest. Productive rates of about 87% or about 30% were seen for most TCR beta V segments in an earlier analysis. It was reported in a later analysis that an Asian-associated ancestry cluster showed fewer N-insertions than the roughly 620-donor mean.

A note on this clone: No antigen is known for it.

Unmatched junction bases numbered 6, after V lost 4 bases and J lost 7 bases. This CDR3 has 16 amino acids. Germline lookup yields CDR1 SGHNT and CDR2 YYREEE (reference sequence). Both 60 Vbeta primers and 13 Jbeta primers went into the PCR. Only in-frame clones appear in the TCRdb table, and some are missing; sequencing was by immunoSEQ multiplex PCR. The repertoire holds fewer than 140,000 clones, with about four fifths as singletons. The clonotype originates from a man in his fifties or sixties in good health and CMV-seronegative. The chain recombines TRBV5-4 with TRBJ2-3; 16 bases are shared with TRBD2. Specimen: PBMCs. The CDR3 reads CASSLGTSGRGHTQYF. The CDR3 nucleotides read TGTGCCAGCAGCCTTGGGACTAGCGGGAGGGGGCATACGCAGTATTTT.